The entry that follows covers one T cell receptor beta chain sequence. These data come from a study of T cells in tuberculosis. V was clipped by 5 bases and J by 1 base, with 12 bases between them. Per the germline V gene, CDR1 is SGHDN and CDR2 is FVKESK. The CDR3 is 14 amino acids. TCRdb's table, derived via immunoSEQ multiplex PCR, lists solely in-frame clones and lacks some. The sample contains 25,000 to 30,000 clones, roughly 93% of which appear only once. The sequence was collected from a donor aged 10-29 years with latent tuberculosis or without tuberculosis infection. The chain uses TRBV14 and TRBJ2-7; D remains unclear. Sequencing was done on a sample of PBMCs. The CDR3 region has the DNA TGTGCCAGCAGCGTACGACTTGATTCCTACGAGCAGTACTTC. Translated: CASSVRLDSYEQYF.